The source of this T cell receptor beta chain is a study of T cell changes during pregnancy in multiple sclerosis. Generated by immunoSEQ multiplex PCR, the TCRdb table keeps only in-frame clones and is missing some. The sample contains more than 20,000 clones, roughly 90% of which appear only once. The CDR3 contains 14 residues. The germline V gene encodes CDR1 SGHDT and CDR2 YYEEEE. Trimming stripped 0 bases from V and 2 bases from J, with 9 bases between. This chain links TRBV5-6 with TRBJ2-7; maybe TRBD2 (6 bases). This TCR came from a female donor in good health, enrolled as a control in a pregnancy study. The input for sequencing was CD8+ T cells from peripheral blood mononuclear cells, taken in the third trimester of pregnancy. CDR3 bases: TGTGCCAGCAGCTTGGGGGACTGGCCCTACGAGCAGTACTTC. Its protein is CASSLGDWPYEQYF.